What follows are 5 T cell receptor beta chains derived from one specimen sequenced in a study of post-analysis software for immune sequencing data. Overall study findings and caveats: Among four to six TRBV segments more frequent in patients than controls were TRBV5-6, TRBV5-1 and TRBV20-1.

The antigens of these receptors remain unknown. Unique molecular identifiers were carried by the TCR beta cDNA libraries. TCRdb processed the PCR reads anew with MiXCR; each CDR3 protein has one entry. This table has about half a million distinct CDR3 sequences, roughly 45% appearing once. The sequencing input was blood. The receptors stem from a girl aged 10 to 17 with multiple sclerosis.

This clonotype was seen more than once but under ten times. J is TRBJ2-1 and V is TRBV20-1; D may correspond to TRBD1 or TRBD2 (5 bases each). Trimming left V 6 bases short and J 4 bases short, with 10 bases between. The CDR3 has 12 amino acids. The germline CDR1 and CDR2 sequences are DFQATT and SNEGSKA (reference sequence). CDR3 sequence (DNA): TGCAGTGCCTCGGGACGATACAATGAGCAGTTCTTC. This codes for CSASGRYNEQFF.

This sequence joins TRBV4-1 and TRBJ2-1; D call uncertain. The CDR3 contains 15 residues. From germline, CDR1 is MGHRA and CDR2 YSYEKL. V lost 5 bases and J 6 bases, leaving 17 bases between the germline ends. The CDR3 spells CASSTTSGGVNEQFF. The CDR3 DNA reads TGCGCCAGCAGCACCACCTCCGGCGGAGTCAATGAGCAGTTCTTC.

CDR3 sequence reads: CSATGTSGTNEQFF. The CDR3 bases are TGCAGCGCCACCGGGACTAGCGGCACCAATGAGCAGTTCTTC. The chain joins TRBV29-1 to TRBJ2-1; 11 bases fit TRBD2. Germline CDR1 is SQVTM and CDR2 is ANQGSEA. Trimming at V came to 7 bases and at J to 6 bases, leaving 8 bases not matched to a gene. The CDR3 runs to 14 residues.

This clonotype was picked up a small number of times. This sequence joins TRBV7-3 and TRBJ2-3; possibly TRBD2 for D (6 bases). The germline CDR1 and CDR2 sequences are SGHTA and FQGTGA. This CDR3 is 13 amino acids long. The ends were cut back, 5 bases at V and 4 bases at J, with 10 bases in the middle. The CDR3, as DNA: TGTGCCAGCAGCGGGGGACTTTCAGATACGCAGTATTTT. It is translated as CASSGGLSDTQYF.

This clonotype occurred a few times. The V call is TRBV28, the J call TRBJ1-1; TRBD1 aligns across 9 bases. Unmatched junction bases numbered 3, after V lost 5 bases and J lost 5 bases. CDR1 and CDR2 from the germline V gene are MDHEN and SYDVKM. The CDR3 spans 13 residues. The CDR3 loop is CASSGQGRTEAFF. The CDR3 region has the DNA TGTGCCAGCAGTGGACAGGGGCGGACTGAAGCTTTCTTT.